Shown below are 5 T cell receptor beta chains from a single sample sequenced in a study of T cells in localized non-small cell lung cancer. The repertoire was sequenced with immunoSEQ multiplex PCR; TCRdb's copy has only in-frame clones and lacks some. This sample has about 27,000 clones, with less than 95% found just once. The material was peripheral blood, obtained before any cancer treatment. The receptor set was obtained from a woman aged 35 to 70 with stage I lung adenocarcinoma.

This rearrangement joins TRBV5-6 to TRBJ1-3; D unclear. V lost 2 bases and J 0 bases, leaving 12 bases between the germline ends. CDR3 length: 16 amino acids. The V gene's germline CDR1 is SGHDT and CDR2 YYEEEE. The CDR3: CASSFFEGDSGNTIYF. The CDR3 region has the DNA TGTGCCAGCAGCTTTTTTGAGGGTGACTCTGGAAACACCATATATTTT.

The chain carries TRBV10-2 and TRBJ2-4; the D is unclear. CDR3 length: 14 residues. The germline V and J ends were trimmed by 3 bases and 0 bases, with 6 bases remaining between them. CDR1 is WSHSY, CDR2 SAAADI, per germline. CDR3 bases: TGCGCCAGCAGTGACCCCCTAGCCAAAAACATTCAGTACTTC. Protein product: CASSDPLAKNIQYF.

The chain couples TRBV5-5 to TRBJ1-2; D is perhaps TRBD1 (5 bases). This CDR3 is 15 amino acids long. V was trimmed by 2 bases and J by 3 bases, leaving 14 bases between them. In germline, CDR1 is SGHKS, CDR2 YYEKEE (reference sequence). CDR3 sequence reads: CASSFTPSGDYGYTF. The DNA for the CDR3 is TGTGCCAGCAGCTTTACGCCCTCGGGGGACTATGGCTACACCTTC.

The chain uses TRBV5-5 and TRBJ1-1; 10 positions match TRBD1. J lost 4 bases, V lost 4 bases, and 10 bases had no gene match. Germline lookup yields CDR1 SGHKS and CDR2 YYEKEE (reference sequence). The CDR3 is 16 amino acids. Here the CDR3 DNA reads TGTGCCAGCAGCGCCCGGGACAGGGGAGGGGGCACTGAAGCTTTCTTT. Amino acid sequence: CASSARDRGGGTEAFF.

The chain employs TRBV5-1 and TRBJ2-5; D remains ambiguous. The V and J ends lost 6 bases and 5 bases respectively, with 14 bases between them. This CDR3 contains 13 residues. CDR1 and CDR2 from the germline V gene are SGHRS and YFSETQ. The DNA of the CDR3 is TGCGCCAGCACCCCCCTAGTTGGGGAGACCCAGTACTTC. Its protein product is CASTPLVGETQYF.